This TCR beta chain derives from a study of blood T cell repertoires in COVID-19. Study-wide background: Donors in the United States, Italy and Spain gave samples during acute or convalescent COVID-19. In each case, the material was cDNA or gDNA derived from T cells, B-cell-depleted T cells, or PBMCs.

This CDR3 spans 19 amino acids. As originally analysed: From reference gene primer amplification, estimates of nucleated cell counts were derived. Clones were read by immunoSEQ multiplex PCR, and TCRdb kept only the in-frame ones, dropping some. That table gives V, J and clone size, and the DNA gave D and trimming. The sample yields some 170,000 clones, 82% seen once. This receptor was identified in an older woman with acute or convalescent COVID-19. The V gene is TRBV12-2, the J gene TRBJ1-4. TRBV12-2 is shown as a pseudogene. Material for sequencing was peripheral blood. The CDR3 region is CASRLVSSFLDYLGEKLFF. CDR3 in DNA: TGTGCAAGTCGCTTAGTTAGTTCTTTCTTGGACTACCTGGGGGAAAAACTGTTTTTT.